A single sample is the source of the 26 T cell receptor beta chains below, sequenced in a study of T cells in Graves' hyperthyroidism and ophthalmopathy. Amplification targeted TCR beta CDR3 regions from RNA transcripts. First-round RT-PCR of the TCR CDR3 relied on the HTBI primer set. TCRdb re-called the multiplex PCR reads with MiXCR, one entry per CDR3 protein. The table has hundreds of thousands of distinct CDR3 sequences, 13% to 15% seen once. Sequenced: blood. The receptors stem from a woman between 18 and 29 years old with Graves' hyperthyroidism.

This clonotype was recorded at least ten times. CDR3 nucleotide sequence: TGTGCCAGCTCACCTCGGACTGGCGGCGTGAACACCGGGGAGCTGTTTTTT. Its protein is CASSPRTGGVNTGELFF. The chain is built from TRBV18 and TRBJ2-2, with D maybe TRBD2 (5 bases). From germline, CDR1 is KGHSH and CDR2 LQKENI. Deletions cut 3 bases from V and 1 base from J, with 15 bases between. The CDR3 extends over 17 amino acids. Based on the CDR3 plus reference TRBV18 and TRBJ2-2, the full variable domain is NAGVMQNPRHLVRRRGQEARLRCSPMKGHSHVYWYRQLPEEGLKFMVYLQKENIIDESGMPKERFSAEFPKEGPSILRIQQVVRGDSAAYFCASSPRTGGVNTGELFFGEGSRLTVL.

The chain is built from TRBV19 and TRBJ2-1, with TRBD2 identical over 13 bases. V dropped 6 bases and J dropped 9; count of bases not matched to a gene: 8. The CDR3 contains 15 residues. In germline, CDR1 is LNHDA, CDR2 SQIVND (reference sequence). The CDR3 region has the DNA TGTGCCAGTAGGAAGGGACTAGCGGGATTGGGTGAGCAGTTCTTC. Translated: CASRKGLAGLGEQFF.

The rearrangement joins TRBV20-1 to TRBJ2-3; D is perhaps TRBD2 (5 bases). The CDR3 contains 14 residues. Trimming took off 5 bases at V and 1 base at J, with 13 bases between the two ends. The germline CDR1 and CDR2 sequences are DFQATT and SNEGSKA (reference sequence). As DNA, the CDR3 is TGCAGTGCTTCAAAAGGACTTCGCACAGATACGCAGTATTTT. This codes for CSASKGLRTDTQYF.

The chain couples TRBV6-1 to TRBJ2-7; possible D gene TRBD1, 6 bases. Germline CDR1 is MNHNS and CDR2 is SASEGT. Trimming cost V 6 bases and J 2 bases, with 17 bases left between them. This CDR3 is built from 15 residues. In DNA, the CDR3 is TGTGCCAGCAGCTCGGACAGAGGGCCTCCCTACGAGCAGTACTTC. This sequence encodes CASSSDRGPPYEQYF.

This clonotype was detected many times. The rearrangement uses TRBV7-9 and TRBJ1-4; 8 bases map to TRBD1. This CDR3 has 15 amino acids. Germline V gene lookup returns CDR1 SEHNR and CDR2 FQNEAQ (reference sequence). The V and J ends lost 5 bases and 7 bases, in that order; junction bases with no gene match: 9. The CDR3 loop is CASSVLGDRTEKLFF. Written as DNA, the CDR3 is TGTGCCAGCAGCGTTTTGGGGGACAGGACTGAAAAACTGTTTTTT.

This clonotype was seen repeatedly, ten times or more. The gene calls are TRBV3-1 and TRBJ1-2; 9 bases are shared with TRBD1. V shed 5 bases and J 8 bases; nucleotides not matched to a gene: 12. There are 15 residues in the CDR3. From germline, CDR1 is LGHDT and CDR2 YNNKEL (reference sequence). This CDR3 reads CASSTPGTGRVGYTF. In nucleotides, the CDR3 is TGTGCCAGCAGCACTCCCGGGACAGGGAGAGTCGGCTACACCTTC. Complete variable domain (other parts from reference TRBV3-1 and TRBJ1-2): DTAVSQTPKYLVTQMGNDKSIKCEQNLGHDTMYWYKQDSKKFLKIMFSYNNKELIINETVPNRFSPKSPDKAHLNLHINSLELGDSAVYFCASSTPGTGRVGYTFGSGTRLTVV.

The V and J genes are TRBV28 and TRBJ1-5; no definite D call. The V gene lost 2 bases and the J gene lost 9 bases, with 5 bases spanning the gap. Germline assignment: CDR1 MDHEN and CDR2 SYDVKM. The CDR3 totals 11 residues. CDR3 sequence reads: CASSLVGPQHF. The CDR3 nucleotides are TGTGCCAGCAGTTTAGTCGGGCCCCAGCATTTT.

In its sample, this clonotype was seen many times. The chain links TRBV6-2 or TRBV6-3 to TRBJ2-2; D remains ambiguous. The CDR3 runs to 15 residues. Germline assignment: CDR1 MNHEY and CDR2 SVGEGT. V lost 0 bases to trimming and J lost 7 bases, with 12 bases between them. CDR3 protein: CASSYSGPLGGELFF. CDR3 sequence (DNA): TGTGCCAGCAGTTACTCAGGGCCCCTAGGCGGGGAGCTGTTTTTT.

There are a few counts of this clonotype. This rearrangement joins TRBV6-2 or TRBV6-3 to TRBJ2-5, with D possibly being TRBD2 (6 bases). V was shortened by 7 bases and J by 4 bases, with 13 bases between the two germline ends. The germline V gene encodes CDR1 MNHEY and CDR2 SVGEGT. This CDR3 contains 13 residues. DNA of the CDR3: TGTGCCAGCACCGGGAGTATCGGAGAGACCCAGTACTTC. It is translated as CASTGSIGETQYF.

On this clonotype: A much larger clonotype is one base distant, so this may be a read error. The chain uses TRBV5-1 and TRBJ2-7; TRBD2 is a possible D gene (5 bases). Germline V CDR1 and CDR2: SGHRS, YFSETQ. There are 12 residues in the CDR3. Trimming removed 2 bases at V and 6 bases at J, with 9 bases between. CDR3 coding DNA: TGCGCCAGCAGCTTCACTAGTCCCGAGCAGTACTTC. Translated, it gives CASSFTSPEQYF.

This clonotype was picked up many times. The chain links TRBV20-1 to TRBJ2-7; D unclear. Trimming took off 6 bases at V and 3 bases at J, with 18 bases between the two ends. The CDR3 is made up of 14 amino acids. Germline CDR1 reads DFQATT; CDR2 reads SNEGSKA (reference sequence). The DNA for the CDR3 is TGCAGTGCCATGCCGCCGGAGATCTTCTACGAGCAGTACTTC. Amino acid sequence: CSAMPPEIFYEQYF.

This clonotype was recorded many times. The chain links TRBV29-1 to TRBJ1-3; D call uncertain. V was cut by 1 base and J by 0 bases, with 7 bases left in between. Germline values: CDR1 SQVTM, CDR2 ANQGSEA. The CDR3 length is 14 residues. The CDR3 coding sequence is TGCAGCGTTGAAGGCCGACTCTCTGGAAACACCATATATTTT. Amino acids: CSVEGRLSGNTIYF. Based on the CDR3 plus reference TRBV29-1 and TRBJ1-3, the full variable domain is SAVISQKPSRDICQRGTSLTIQCQVDSQVTMMFWYRQQPGQSLTLIATANQGSEATYESGFVIDKFPISRPNLTFSTLTVSNMSPEDSSIYLCSVEGRLSGNTIYFGEGSWLTVV.

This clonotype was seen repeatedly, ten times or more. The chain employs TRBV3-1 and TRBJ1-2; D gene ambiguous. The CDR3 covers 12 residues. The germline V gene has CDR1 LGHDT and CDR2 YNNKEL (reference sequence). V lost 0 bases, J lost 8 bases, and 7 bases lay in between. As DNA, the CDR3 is TGTGCCAGCAGCCAAGATACACGGGGCTACACCTTC. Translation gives CASSQDTRGYTF.

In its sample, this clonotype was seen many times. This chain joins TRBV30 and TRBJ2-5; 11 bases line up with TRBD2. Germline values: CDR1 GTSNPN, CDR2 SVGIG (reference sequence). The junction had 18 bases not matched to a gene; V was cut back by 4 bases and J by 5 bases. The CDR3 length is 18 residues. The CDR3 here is CAWTIEVAGGPPVETQYF. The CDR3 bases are TGTGCCTGGACCATAGAGGTAGCGGGAGGGCCGCCTGTGGAGACCCAGTACTTC.

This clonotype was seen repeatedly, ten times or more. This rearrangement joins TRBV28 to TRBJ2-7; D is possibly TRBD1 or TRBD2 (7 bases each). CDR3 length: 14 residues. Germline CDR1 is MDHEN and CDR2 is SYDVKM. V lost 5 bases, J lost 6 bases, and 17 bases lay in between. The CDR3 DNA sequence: TGTGCCAGCAGTCCCAGGGGGGGGCGCCGCGAGCAGTACTTC. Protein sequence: CASSPRGGRREQYF.

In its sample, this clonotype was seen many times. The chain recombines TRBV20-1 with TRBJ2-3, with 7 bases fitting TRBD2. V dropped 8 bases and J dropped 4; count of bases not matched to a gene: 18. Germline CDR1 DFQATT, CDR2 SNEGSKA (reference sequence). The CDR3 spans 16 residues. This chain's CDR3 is CSCRGYAGAGADTQYF. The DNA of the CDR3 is TGCAGTTGTAGGGGCTACGCGGGAGCCGGTGCAGATACGCAGTATTTT.

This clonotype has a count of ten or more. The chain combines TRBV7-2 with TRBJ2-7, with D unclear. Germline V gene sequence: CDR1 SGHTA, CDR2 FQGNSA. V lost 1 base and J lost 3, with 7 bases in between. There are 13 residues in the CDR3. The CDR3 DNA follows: TGTGCCAGCAGCTTAGTTAGTGTCTACGAGCAGTACTTC. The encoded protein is CASSLVSVYEQYF.

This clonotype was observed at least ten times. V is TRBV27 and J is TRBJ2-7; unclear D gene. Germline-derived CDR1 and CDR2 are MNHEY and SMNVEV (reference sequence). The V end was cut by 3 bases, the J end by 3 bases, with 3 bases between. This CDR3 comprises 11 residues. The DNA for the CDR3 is TGTGCCAGCAGTTTTATCTACGAGCAGTACTTC. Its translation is CASSFIYEQYF.

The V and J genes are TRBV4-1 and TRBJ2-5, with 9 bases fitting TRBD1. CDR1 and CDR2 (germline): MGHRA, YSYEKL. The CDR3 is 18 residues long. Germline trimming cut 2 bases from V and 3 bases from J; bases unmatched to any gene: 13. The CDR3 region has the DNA TGCGCCAGCAGCCAAACAGGGGGCGGTCTTTTGGGGGAAGAGACCCAGTACTTC. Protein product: CASSQTGGGLLGEETQYF.

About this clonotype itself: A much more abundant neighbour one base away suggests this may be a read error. In DNA, the CDR3 is TGTGCCGGCAGCTTAAGAAGGGGGGCCACTGAAGCTTTCTTT. This encodes CAGSLRRGATEAFF. The rearrangement joins TRBV7-2 to TRBJ1-1, with D possibly TRBD1 on 6 matching bases. CDR1 and CDR2 from the germline V gene are SGHTA and FQGNSA. The CDR3 consists of 14 residues.

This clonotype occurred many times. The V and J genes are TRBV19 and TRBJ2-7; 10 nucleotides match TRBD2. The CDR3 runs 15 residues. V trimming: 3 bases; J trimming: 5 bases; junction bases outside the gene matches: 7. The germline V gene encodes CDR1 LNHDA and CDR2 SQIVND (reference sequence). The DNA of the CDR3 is TGTGCCAGTAGTATCGGGGCTAGCGGGAGCCACGAGCAGTACTTC. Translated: CASSIGASGSHEQYF.

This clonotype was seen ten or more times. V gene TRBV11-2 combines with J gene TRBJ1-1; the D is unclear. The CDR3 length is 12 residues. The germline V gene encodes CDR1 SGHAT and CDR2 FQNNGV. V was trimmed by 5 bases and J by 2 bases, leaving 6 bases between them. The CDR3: CASSPINTEAFF. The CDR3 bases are TGTGCCAGCAGCCCTATTAACACTGAAGCTTTCTTT.

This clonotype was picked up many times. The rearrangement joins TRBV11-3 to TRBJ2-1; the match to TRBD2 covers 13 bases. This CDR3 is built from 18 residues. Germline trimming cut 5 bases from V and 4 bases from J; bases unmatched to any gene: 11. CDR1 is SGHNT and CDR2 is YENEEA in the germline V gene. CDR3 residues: CASSPGGLAGRGYNEQFF. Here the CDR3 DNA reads TGTGCCAGCAGCCCAGGGGGACTAGCGGGACGGGGTTACAATGAGCAGTTCTTC.

The CDR3 DNA reads as TGTGCCAGCAGCCAAGAACAGGGCTCAGCCGAGCAGTACTTC. Its protein is CASSQEQGSAEQYF. The chain joins TRBV3-1 to TRBJ2-7, with a possible D match to TRBD1 (6 bases). The ends were cut back, 0 bases at V and 6 bases at J, with 12 bases in the middle. The CDR3 covers 14 residues. The germline CDR1 and CDR2 sequences are LGHDT and YNNKEL (reference sequence).

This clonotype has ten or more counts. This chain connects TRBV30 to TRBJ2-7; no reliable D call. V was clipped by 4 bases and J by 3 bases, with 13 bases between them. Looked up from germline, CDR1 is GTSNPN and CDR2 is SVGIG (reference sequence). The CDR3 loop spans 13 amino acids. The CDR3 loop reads CAWTAHLLYEQYF. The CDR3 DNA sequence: TGTGCCTGGACCGCTCACCTGCTCTACGAGCAGTACTTC.

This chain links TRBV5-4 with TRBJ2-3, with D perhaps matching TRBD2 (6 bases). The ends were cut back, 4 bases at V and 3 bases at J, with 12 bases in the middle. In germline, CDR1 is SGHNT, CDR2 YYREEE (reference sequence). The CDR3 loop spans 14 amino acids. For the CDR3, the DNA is TGTGCCAGCAGCCCCGAAGGGACTACAGATACGCAGTATTTT. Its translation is CASSPEGTTDTQYF.